In its sample, the clone carrying this TCR beta chain was seen a few times. TCRdb keeps only in-frame clones here, not all; method: immunoSEQ multiplex PCR. The sample holds some 130,000 clones, about nine tenths seen once. The data belong to a study of control samples from healthy donors and cancer patients. Per germline, CDR1 LGHDT and CDR2 YNNKEL (reference sequence). The ends lost 4 bases at V and 1 base at J; junction bases unmatched: 2. The CDR3 runs 16 residues. This receptor was taken from a man in his fifties with head and neck cancer. The sequenced sample consisted of PBMCs. The chain joins TRBV3-1 (or the pseudogene TRBV3-2) to TRBJ2-3; TRBD2 aligns across 13 bases. The CDR3 nucleotides are TGTGCCAGCAGCCGGGGACTAGCGGGACGCACAGATACGCAGTATTTT. It translates to CASSRGLAGRTDTQYF.